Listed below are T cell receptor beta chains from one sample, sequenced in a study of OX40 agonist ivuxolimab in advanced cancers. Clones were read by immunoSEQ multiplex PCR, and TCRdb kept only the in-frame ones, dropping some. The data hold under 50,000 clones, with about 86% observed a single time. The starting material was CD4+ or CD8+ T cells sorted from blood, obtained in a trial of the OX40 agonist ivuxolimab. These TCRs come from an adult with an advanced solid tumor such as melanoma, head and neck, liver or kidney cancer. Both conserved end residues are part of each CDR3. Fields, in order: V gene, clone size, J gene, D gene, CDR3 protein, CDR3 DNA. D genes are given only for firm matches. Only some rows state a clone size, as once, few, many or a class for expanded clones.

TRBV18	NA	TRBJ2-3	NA	CASSPPSTDTQYF	TGTGCCAGCTCACCACCGAGCACAGATACGCAGTATTTT
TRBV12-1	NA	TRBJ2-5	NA	CASSFRGSETQYF	TGTGCCAGCAGCTTTCGGGGGAGTGAGACCCAGTACTTC
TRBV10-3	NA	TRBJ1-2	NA	CAISEATDINYGYTF	TGTGCCATCAGTGAGGCGACCGATATTAACTATGGCTACACCTTC
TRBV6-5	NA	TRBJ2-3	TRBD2	CASSPPGGGADTQYF	TGTGCCAGCAGCCCTCCGGGCGGGGGGGCTGATACGCAGTATTTT
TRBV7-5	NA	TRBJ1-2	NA	CARSLGVRGHDYGYTF	TGTGCCAGAAGCTTAGGGGTCAGGGGGCACGACTATGGCTACACCTTC
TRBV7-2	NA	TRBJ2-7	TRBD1	CASSAGTGMYEQYF	TGTGCCAGCAGCGCCGGGACAGGGATGTACGAGCAGTACTTC
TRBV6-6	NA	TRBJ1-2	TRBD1	CASNHRDRDYGYTF	TGTGCCAGCAACCACCGGGACAGGGACTATGGCTACACCTTC
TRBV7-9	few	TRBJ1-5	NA	CASSPWGDQPQHF	TGTGCCAGCAGCCCATGGGGGGATCAGCCCCAGCATTTT
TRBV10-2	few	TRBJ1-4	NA	CASRARPFGDTWHAEKLFF	TGCGCCAGCAGAGCTCGGCCATTTGGGGACACATGGCACGCTGAAAAACTGTTTTTT
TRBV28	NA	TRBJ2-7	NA	CASSSGSISIHEQYF	TGTGCCAGCAGTTCAGGGAGTATAAGCATCCACGAGCAGTACTTC
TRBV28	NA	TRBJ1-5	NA	CASSFGRKPQHF	TGTGCCAGCAGTTTTGGCCGGAAGCCCCAGCATTTT
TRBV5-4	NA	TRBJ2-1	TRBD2	CASSLGLADYNEQFF	TGTGCCAGCAGCTTGGGACTAGCGGACTACAATGAGCAGTTCTTC
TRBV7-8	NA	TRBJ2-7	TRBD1	CASSPLGTGTYEQYF	TGTGCCAGCAGCCCATTAGGGACAGGGACCTACGAGCAGTACTTC
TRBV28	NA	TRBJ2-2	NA	CASIQGTGELFF	TGTGCCAGCATACAGGGTACCGGGGAGCTGTTTTTT
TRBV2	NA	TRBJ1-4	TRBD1	CASGGLVSEKLFF	TGTGCCTCAGGGGGGCTCGTGAGTGAAAAACTGTTTTTT
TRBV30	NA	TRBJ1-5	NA	CAWSGVDSNQPQHF	TGTGCCTGGAGTGGGGTAGATAGCAATCAGCCCCAGCATTTT
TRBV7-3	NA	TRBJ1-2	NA	CASSLWGNYGYTF	TGTGCCAGCAGCTTATGGGGGAACTATGGCTACACCTTC
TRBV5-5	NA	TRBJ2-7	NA	CASSLAGPSLPYEQYF	TGTGCCAGCAGCTTGGCGGGTCCCTCGCTCCCCTACGAGCAGTACTTC
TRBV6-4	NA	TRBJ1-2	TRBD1	CASSPTGTGSGYTF	TGTGCCAGCTCTCCCACCGGGACAGGGAGTGGCTACACCTTC
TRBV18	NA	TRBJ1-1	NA	CASSPNSPENTEAFF	TGTGCCAGCTCACCGAATAGTCCTGAGAACACTGAAGCTTTCTTT
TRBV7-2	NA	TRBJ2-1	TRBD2	CASSNLGEGAYNEQFF	TGTGCCAGCAGCAACCTGGGGGAGGGAGCCTACAATGAGCAGTTCTTC
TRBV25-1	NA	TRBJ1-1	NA	CASSDRVNTEAFF	TGTGCCAGCAGTGACAGGGTGAACACTGAAGCTTTCTTT
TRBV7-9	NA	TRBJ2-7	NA	CASDNRESLEWNYEQYF	TGTGCCAGCGACAACAGGGAAAGTTTGGAATGGAACTACGAGCAGTACTTC
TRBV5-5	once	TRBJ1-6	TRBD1	CASSLRWTGGGRSYNSPLHF	TGTGCCAGCAGCTTACGTTGGACAGGGGGCGGTCGATCCTATAATTCACCCCTCCACTTT
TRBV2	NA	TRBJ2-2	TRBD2	CASSHGLVSAGELFF	TGTGCCAGCAGCCACGGACTAGTTTCCGCCGGGGAGCTGTTTTTT
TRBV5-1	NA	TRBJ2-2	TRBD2	CASMGAGYTGELFF	TGCGCCAGCATGGGAGCGGGGTACACCGGGGAGCTGTTTTTT
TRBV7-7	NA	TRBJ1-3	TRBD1	CASSSGQGRGGTIYF	TGTGCCAGCAGCTCCGGACAGGGCCGAGGTGGCACCATATATTTT
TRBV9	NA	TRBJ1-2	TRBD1	CASSDGTGTNYGYTF	TGTGCCAGCAGCGATGGGACAGGGACTAACTATGGCTACACCTTC